This T cell receptor (beta chain) stems from a study of blood T cell repertoires in COVID-19. Study background: Acute-phase and convalescent COVID-19 samples originated in the United States, Italy and Spain. The cDNA or gDNA used as material had been derived from T cells, B-cell-depleted T cells, or PBMCs.

The CDR3 loop spans 14 amino acids. Germline V gene lookup returns CDR1 SEHNR and CDR2 FQNEAQ (reference sequence). V was clipped by 6 bases and J by 3 bases; unmatched bases: 4. One Seattle source followed patients from active infection through their disease course. Methods used by the authors: Reference gene primer amplification yielded estimated nucleated cell counts. Repertoires were generated with immunoSEQ multiplex PCR, while TCRdb's copy carries only in-frame clones and drops some. V, J and clone size are those of that table, while D and trimming were read from the DNA. Here the sample spans nearly 200,000 clones, 85% being singletons.

The sequenced material came from peripheral blood. The J gene is TRBJ2-2, the V gene TRBV7-9; 7 positions match TRBD1. This clonotype was sampled from a man aged 55 to 70 with COVID-19, enrolled during active disease. The CDR3 sequence is CASSRQGDTGELFF. In DNA, the CDR3 is TGTGCCAGCAGTCGACAGGGAGACACCGGGGAGCTGTTTTTT.